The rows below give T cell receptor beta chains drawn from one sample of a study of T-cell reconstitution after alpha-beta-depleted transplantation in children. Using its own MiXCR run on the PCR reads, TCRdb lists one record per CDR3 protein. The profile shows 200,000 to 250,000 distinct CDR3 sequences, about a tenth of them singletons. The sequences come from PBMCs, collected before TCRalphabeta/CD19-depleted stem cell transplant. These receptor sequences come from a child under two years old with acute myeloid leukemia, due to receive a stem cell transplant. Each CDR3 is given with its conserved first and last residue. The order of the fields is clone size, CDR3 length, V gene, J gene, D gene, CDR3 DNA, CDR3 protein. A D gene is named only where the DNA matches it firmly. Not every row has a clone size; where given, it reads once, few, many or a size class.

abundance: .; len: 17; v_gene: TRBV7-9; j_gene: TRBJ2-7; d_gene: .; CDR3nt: TGTGCCAGCAGCTTAGCTCCCTCATTCAAAGACCTCTACGAGCAGTACTTC; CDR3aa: CASSLAPSFKDLYEQYF
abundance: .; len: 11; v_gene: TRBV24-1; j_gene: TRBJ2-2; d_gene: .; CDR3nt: TGTACCACCAGTGACCTTCGGGAGCTGTTTTTT; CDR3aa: CTTSDLRELFF
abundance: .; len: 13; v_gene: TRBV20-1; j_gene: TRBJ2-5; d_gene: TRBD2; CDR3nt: TGCAGTGCTAGTGTTAGCGGGGTAGAGACCCAGTACTTC; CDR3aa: CSASVSGVETQYF
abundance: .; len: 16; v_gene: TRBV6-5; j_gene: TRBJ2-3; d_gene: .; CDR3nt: TGTGCCAGCAGTCACGATCCAGCAGGGGAGGGAGATACGCAGTATTTT; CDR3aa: CASSHDPAGEGDTQYF
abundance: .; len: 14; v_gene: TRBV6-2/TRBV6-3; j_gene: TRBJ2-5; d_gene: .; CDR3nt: TGTGCCAGCAGTTACCACCGGGGGCAAGAGACCCAGTACTTC; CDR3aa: CASSYHRGQETQYF
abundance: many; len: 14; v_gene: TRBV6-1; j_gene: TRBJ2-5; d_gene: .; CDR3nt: TGTGCCAGCAGCTCTCCGGGACGGAAAGAGACCCAGTACTTC; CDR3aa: CASSSPGRKETQYF
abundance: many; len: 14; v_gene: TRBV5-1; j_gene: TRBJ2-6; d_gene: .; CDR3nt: TGCGCCAGCAGCTTGGGGGCTAGTTCAAACGTCCTGACTTTC; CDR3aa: CASSLGASSNVLTF
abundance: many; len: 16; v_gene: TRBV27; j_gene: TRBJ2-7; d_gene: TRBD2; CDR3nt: TGTGCCAGCACCCCGGGGGGGACATATCTTGCCTACGAGCAGTACTTC; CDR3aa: CASTPGGTYLAYEQYF
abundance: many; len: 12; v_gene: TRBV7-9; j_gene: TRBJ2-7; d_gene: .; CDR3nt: TGTGCCAGCAGCTTAGTTTTAGACAAGCAGTACTTC; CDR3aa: CASSLVLDKQYF
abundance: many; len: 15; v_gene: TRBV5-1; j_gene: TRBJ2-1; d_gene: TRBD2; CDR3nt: TGCGCCAGCAGCTTGGCTAGCGGGGGCTACAATGAGCAGTTCTTC; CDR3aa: CASSLASGGYNEQFF
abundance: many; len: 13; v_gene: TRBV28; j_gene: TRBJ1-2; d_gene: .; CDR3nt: TGTGCCAGCAGCCCCTCCGGGCGGAATGGCTACACCTTC; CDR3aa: CASSPSGRNGYTF
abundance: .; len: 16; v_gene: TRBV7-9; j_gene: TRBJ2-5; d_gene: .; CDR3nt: TGTGCCAGCAGCAGTGGCCGGGGGACATTTCAAGAGACCCAGTACTTC; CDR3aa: CASSSGRGTFQETQYF
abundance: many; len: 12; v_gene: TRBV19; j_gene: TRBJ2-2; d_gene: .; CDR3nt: TGTGCCAGTAGCCCTGGGGTCGGGGAGCTGTTTTTT; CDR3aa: CASSPGVGELFF
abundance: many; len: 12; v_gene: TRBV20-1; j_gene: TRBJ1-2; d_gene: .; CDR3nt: TGCAGTGGAGAGGAAGTCAACTATGGCTACACCTTC; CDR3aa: CSGEEVNYGYTF
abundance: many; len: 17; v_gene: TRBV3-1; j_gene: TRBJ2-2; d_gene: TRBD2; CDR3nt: TGTGCCAGCAGCCGCCAACTAGCGGGAAGGGACACCGGGGAGCTGTTTTTT; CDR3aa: CASSRQLAGRDTGELFF
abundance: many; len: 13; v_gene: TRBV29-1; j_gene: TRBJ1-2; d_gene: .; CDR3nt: TGCAGCGTCGTGGGGCCTACTAACTATGGCTACACCTTC; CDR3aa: CSVVGPTNYGYTF
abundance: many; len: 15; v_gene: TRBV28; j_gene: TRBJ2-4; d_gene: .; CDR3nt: TGTGCCAGCAGTTTATTCCAGCTAGCCAAAAACATTCAGTACTTC; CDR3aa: CASSLFQLAKNIQYF
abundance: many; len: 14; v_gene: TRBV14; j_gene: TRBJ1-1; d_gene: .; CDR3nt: TGTGCCAGCAGCCCTTTGTCAGGCTACACTGAAGCTTTCTTT; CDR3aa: CASSPLSGYTEAFF
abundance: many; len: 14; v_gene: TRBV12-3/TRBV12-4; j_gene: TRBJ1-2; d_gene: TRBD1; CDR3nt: TGTGCCAGCAGCCGGGACAGGTGGAACTATGGCTACACCTTC; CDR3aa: CASSRDRWNYGYTF
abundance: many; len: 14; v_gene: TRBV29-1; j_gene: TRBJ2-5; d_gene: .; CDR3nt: TGCAGCGTCGCATTAGGGCCGGGTGTAGAGACCCAGTACTTC; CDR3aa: CSVALGPGVETQYF
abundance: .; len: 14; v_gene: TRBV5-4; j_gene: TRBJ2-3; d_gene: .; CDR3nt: TGTGCCAGCAGCTTGGGGGAGCGCACAGATACGCAGTATTTT; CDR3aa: CASSLGERTDTQYF
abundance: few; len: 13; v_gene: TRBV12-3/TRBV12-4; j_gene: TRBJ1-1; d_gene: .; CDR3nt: TGTGCCAGCACCCTTTGGGGGAACACTGAAGCTTTCTTT; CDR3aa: CASTLWGNTEAFF